This TCR beta chain was identified in a study of identical twins. Healthy Caucasian donors formed the entire cohort. With 0 bases removed from V and 5 bases from J, the gap between germline ends came to 11 bases. The CDR3 totals 14 residues. CDR1 is SGHRS and CDR2 is YFSETQ in the germline V gene. TCRdb reprocessed the 5' RACE reads with MiXCR, giving one entry per CDR3 protein. The repertoire has approximately 190,000 distinct CDR3 sequences, roughly 15% of them found once; the top ten carry 35% to 45%. These data were also filed under a second study, of T cells expressing NK-cell markers. This second report adds: In sorted CD3+CD56+NKG2C+, CD3+CD56+NKG2C- and CD3+CD56-NKG2C+ T cells, TCR beta repertoires were obtained.

The TCR originated in a woman between 18 and 29 years old in good health. This chain joins TRBV5-1 and TRBJ1-1, with D possibly matching TRBD1 (5 bases). Sequenced: CD8+ T cells sorted from blood. Here the CDR3 reads CASSLGRDRTEAFF. The CDR3 nucleotides read TGCGCCAGCAGCTTGGGCAGGGACCGGACTGAAGCTTTCTTT.